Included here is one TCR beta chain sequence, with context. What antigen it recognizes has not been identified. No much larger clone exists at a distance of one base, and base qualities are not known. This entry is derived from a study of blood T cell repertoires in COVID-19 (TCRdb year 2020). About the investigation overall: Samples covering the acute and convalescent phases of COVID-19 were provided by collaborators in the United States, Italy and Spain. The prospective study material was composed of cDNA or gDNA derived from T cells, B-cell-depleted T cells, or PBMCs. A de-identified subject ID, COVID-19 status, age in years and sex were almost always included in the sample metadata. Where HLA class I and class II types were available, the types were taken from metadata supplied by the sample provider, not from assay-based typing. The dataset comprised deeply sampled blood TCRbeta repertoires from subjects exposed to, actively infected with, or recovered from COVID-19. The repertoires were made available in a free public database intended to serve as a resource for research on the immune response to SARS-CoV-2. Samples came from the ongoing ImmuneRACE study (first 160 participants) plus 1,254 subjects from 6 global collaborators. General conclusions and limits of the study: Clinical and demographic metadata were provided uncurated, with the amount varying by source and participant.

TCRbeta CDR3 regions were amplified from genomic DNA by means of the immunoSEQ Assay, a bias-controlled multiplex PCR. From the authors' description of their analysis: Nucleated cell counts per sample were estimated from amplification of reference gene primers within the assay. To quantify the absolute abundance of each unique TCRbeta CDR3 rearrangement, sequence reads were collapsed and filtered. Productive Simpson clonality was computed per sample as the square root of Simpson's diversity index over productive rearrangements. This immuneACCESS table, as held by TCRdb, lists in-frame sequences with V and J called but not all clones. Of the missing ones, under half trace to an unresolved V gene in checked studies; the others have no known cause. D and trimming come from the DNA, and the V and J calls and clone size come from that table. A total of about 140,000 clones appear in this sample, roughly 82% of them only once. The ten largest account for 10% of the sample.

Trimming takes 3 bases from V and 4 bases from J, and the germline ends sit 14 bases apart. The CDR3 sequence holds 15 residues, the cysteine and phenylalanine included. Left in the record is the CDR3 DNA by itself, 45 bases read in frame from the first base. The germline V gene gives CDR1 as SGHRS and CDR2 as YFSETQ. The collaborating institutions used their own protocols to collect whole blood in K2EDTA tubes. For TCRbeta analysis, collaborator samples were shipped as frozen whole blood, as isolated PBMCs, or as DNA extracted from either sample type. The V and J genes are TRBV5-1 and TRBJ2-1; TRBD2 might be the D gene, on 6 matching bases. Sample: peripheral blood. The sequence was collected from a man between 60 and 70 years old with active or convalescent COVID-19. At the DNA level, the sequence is TGCGCCAGCAGCTCCGGGACTGGATTATACAATGAGCAGTTCTTC. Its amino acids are CASSSGTGLYNEQFF.